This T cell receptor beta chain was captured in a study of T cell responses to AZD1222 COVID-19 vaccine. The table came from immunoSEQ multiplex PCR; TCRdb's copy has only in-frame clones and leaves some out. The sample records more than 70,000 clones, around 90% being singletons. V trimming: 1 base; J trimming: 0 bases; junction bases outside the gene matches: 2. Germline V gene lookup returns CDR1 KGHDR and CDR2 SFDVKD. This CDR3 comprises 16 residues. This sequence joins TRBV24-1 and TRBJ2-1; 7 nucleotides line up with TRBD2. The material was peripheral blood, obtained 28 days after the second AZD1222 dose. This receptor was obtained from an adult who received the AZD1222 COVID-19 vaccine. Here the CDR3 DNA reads TGTGCCACCAGTGATTTTATAGCGGGCTCCTACAATGAGCAGTTCTTC. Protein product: CATSDFIAGSYNEQFF.